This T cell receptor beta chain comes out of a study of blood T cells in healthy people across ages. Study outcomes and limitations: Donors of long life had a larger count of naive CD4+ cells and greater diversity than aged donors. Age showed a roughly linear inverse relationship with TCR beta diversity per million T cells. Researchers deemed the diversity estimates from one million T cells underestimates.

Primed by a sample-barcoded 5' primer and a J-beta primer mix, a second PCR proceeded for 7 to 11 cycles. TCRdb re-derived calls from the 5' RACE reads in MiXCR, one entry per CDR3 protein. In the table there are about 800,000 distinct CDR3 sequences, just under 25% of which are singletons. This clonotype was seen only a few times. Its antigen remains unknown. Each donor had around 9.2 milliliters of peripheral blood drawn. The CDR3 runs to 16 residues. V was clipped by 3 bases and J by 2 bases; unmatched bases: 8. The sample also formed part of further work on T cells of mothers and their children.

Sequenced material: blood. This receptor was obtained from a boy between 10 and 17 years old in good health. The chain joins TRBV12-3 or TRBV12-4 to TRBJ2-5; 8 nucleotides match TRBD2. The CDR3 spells CASSLGGGKTQETQYF. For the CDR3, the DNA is TGTGCCAGCAGTTTGGGCGGGGGGAAGACTCAAGAGACCCAGTACTTC.